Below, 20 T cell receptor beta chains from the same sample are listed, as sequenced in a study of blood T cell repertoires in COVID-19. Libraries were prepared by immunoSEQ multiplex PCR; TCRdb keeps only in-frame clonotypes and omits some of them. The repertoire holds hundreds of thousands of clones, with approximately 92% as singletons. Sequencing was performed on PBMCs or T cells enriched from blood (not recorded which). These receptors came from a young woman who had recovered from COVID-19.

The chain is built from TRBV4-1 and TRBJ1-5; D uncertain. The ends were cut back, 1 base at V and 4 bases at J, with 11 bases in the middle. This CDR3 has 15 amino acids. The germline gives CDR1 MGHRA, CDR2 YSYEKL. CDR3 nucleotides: TGCGCCAGCAGCCAAGTTGGGCACGTTAATCAGCCCCAGCATTTT. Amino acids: CASSQVGHVNQPQHF.

As DNA, the CDR3 is TGTGCCAGCAGCCACGGACTAGCGGGCGTGACTGAAGAGACCCAGTACTTC. Translating it yields CASSHGLAGVTEETQYF. This chain uses TRBV14 with TRBJ2-5, with 11 bases that match TRBD2. Losses at the gene ends were 3 bases for V and 3 bases for J; bases not matched to a gene: 9. The CDR3 spans 17 residues. CDR1 is SGHDN and CDR2 is FVKESK in the germline V gene.

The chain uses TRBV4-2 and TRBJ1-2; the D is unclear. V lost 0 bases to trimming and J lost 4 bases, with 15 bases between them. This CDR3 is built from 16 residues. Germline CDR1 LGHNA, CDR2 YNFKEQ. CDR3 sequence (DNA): TGTGCCAGCAGCCAAGAGTTGAGGGCCGTGGGCTATGGCTACACCTTC. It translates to CASSQELRAVGYGYTF.

This chain's CDR3 is CASSLRQGSTDTQYF. The CDR3 DNA sequence: TGCGCCAGCAGCTTGAGACAGGGGAGCACAGATACGCAGTATTTT. V is TRBV5-1 and J is TRBJ2-3; 8 nucleotides align to TRBD1. Per germline, CDR1 SGHRS and CDR2 YFSETQ. This CDR3 region has 15 residues. V shed 1 base, J shed 0 bases, and the junction held 1 base outside the gene matches.

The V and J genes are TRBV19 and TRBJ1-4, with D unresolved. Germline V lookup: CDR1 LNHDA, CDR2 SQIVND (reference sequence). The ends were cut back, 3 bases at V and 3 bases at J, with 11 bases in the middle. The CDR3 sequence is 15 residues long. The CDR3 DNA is TGTGCCAGTAGTATTACCCGGGAGGCTAATGAAAAACTGTTTTTT. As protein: CASSITREANEKLFF.

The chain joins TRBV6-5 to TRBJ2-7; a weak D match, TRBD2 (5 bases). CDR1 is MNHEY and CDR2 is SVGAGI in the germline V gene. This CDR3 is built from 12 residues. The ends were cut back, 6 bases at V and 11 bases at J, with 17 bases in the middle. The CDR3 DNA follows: TGTGCCAGCAGAATCCTGAGCGGATTCGAGTACTTC. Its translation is CASRILSGFEYF.

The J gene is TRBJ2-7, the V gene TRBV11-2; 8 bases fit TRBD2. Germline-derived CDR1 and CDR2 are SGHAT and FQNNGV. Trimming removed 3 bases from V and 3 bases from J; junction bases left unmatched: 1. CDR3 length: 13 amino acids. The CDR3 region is CASSFGGVYEQYF. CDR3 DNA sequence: TGTGCCAGCAGCTTCGGGGGGGTCTACGAGCAGTACTTC.

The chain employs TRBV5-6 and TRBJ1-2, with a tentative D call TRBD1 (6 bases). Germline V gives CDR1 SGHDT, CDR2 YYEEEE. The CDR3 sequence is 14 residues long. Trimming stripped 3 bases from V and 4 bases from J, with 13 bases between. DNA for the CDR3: TGTGCCAGCAGCTCCTGGACAGCCTTCTATGGCTACACCTTC. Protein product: CASSSWTAFYGYTF.

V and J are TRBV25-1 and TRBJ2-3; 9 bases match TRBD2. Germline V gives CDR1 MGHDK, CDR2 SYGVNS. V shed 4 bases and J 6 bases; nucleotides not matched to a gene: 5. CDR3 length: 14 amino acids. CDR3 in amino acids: CASSVAGGLDTQYF. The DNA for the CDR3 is TGTGCCAGCAGTGTTGCGGGGGGGCTCGATACGCAGTATTTT.

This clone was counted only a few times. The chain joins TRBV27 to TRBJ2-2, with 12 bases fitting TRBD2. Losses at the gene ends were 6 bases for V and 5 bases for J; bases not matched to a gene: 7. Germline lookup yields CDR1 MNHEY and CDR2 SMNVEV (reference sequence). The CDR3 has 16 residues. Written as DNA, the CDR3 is TGTGCCAGCAGGCTAACTAGCGGGGGGCATACCGGGGAGCTGTTTTTT. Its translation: CASRLTSGGHTGELFF.

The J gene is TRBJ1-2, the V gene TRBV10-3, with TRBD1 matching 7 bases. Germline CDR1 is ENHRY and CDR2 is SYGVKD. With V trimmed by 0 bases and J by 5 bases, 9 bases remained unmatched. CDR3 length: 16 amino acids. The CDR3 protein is CAISESSGGKGYGYTF. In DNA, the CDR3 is TGTGCCATCAGTGAGTCCTCAGGGGGAAAGGGATATGGCTACACCTTC.

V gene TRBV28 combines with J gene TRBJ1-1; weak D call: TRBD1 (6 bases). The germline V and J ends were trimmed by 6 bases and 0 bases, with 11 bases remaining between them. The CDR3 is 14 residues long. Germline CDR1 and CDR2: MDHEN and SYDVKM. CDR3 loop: CASRTGQMNTEAFF. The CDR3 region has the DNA TGTGCCAGCAGAACAGGACAGATGAACACTGAAGCTTTCTTT.

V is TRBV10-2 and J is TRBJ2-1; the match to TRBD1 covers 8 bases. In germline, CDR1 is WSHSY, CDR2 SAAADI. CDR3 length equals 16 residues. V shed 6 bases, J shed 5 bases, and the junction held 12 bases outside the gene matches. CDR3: CASSNRQGKGNNEQFF. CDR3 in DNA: TGCGCCAGCAGCAATAGACAGGGGAAGGGAAACAATGAGCAGTTCTTC.

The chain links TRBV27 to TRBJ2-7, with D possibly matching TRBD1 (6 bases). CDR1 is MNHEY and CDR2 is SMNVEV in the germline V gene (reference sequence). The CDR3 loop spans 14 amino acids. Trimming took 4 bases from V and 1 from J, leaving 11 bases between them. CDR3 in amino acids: CASSYAGASYEQYF. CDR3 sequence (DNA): TGTGCCAGCAGTTATGCAGGGGCTTCCTACGAGCAGTACTTC.

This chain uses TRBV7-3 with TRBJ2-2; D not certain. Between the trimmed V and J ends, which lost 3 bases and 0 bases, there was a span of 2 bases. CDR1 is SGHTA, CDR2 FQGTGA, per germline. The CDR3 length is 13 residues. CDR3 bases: TGTGCCAGCAGCTTCGCGAACACCGGGGAGCTGTTTTTT. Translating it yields CASSFANTGELFF.

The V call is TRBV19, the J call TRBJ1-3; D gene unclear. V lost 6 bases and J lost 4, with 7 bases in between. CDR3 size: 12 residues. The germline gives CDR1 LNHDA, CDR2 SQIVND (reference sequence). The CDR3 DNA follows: TGTGCCAGTAGCGGGTCAGGAAACACCATATATTTT. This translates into CASSGSGNTIYF.

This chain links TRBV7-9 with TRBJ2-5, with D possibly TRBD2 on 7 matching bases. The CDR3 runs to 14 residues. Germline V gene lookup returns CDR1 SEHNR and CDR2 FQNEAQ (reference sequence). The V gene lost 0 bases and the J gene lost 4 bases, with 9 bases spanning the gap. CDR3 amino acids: CASSLAGGPETQYF. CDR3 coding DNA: TGTGCCAGCAGCTTAGCGGGGGGGCCAGAGACCCAGTACTTC.

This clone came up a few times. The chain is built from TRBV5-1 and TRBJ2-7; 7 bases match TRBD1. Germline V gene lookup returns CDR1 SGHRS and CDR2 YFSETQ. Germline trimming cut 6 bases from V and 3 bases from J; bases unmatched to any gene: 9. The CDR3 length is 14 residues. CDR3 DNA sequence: TGCGCCAGCACGAACCCGACAGGGTACTACGAGCAGTACTTC. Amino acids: CASTNPTGYYEQYF.

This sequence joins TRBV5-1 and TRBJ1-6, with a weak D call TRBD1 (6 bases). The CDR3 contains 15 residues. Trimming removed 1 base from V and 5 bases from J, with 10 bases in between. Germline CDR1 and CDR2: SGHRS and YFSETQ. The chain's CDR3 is CASSLLGDNNSPLHF. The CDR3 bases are TGCGCCAGCAGCTTGCTAGGGGACAATAATTCACCCCTCCACTTT.

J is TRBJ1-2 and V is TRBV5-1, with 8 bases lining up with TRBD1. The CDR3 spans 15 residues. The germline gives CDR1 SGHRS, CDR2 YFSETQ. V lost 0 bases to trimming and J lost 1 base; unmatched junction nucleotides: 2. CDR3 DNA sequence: TGCGCCAGCAGCTTGGAACAGGGGGGTAACTATGGCTACACCTTC. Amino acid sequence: CASSLEQGGNYGYTF.